The 2 T cell receptor beta chains presented below share a single source sample, sequenced in a study of T cells expressing NK-cell markers. After re-calling the 5' RACE reads, TCRdb lists one entry per CDR3 protein, DNA absent. The sample includes roughly 420,000 distinct CDR3 sequences. Sequences were obtained from blood T cells: a sorted CD56 or NKG2C T cell subset, CD4+ or CD8+ T cells, or bulk PBMC T cells (not recorded which). These receptors were obtained from a woman aged 18-70 years in good health.

The chain recombines TRBV3-1 with TRBJ1-2. The germline CDR1 and CDR2 sequences are LGHDT and YNNKEL (reference sequence). The CDR3 totals 13 residues. This CDR3 is CASSQGKAYGYTF.

The rearrangement links TRBV11-2 to TRBJ1-2; lacking DNA, the TRBD1 call made by TCRdb goes unchecked. Germline assignment: CDR1 SGHAT and CDR2 FQNNGV. This CDR3 is built from 14 residues. CDR3 protein: CASRLDRQWGGYTF.